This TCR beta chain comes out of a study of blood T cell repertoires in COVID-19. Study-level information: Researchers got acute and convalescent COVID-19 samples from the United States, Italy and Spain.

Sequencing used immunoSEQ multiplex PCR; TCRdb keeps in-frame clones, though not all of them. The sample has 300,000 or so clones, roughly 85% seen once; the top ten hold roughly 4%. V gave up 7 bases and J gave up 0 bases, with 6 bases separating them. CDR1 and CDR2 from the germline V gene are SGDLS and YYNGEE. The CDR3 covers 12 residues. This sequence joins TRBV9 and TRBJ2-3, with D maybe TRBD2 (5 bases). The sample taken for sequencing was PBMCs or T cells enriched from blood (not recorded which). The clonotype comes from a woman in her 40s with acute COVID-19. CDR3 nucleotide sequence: TGTGCCAGCGGGAGCAGCACAGATACGCAGTATTTT. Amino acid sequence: CASGSSTDTQYF.